This T cell receptor (beta chain) was documented in a study of blood T cell repertoires in COVID-19. Study overall: Samples taken during acute and convalescent COVID-19 were collected in the United States, Italy and Spain. PBMCs, B-cell-depleted T cells, or T cells provided the cDNA or gDNA that made up the material.

Original processing methods: The assay estimated nucleated cells by amplifying reference gene primers. TCRdb's table, derived via immunoSEQ multiplex PCR, lists solely in-frame clones and lacks some. That table furnishes V, J and clone size, whereas the DNA furnished D and trimming. The sample lists some 370,000 clones, roughly 90% occurring once. Sequenced: peripheral blood. This TCR came from a man aged 35 to 55 with acute or convalescent COVID-19.

CDR3 in DNA: TGTGCCAGCAGCTTACCGGGACTAGCCTACAATGAGCAGTTCTTC. This translates into CASSLPGLAYNEQFF. This chain joins TRBV7-9 and TRBJ2-1; 8 positions match TRBD2. Germline V gene data show CDR1 as SEHNR and CDR2 as FQNEAQ (reference sequence). The CDR3 is 15 amino acids. The trim removed 2 bases at V and 2 bases at J, leaving 2 bases unmatched.